A few counts support the clone carrying this T cell receptor (beta chain). Its specificity is unknown. Each CDR3 protein is one row after TCRdb ran MiXCR on the RT-PCR reads. The sample has roughly 180,000 distinct CDR3 sequences, around 9% seen once. The V gene's germline CDR1 is MDHEN and CDR2 SYDVKM. There are 16 residues in the CDR3. The ends were cut back, 3 bases at V and 2 bases at J, with 14 bases in the middle. This specimen comes from a study of response to subunit inactivated influenza vaccine. Overall study results and limits: With each seasonal influenza vaccination, the authors suggested, few new T cells are recruited.

The material was non-naive T cells sorted from PBMCs, obtained on the day of vaccination. This sequence was found in a middle-aged man who received an inactivated influenza vaccine. This chain joins TRBV28 and TRBJ1-5; D call uncertain. CDR3 DNA sequence: TGTGCCAGCAGTTTTACTGGGATCGGGGGCAATCAGCCCCAGCATTTT. Its translation is CASSFTGIGGNQPQHF.